This TCR beta chain was sequenced for a study of T cell responses to AZD1222 COVID-19 vaccine. The study's findings and limits: Donor demographics were predominantly white British with a female majority; clonal diversity may be underestimated. Reportedly, nearly half of unique spike TCRs recognized epitopes outside B.1.351/B.1.1.7 mutations.

Germline lookup yields CDR1 MNHEY and CDR2 SMNVEV (reference sequence). There are 14 residues in the CDR3. V was shortened by 4 bases and J by 4 bases, with 10 bases between the two germline ends. The method was immunoSEQ multiplex PCR; TCRdb's version includes in-frame clones alone and lacks a portion of them. The top ten hold roughly 3.5% of the sample, which has about 150,000 clones, about 91% seen once. Turning to this clone: Antigen unknown.

The clonotype comes from an adult in good health. Specimen: peripheral blood, collected on day 0 of MenACWY control vaccination. The chain joins TRBV27 to TRBJ2-2; maybe TRBD2 (5 bases). CDR3 sequence reads: CASSWTGITGELFF. CDR3 nucleotide sequence: TGTGCCAGCAGTTGGACGGGAATCACCGGGGAGCTGTTTTTT.